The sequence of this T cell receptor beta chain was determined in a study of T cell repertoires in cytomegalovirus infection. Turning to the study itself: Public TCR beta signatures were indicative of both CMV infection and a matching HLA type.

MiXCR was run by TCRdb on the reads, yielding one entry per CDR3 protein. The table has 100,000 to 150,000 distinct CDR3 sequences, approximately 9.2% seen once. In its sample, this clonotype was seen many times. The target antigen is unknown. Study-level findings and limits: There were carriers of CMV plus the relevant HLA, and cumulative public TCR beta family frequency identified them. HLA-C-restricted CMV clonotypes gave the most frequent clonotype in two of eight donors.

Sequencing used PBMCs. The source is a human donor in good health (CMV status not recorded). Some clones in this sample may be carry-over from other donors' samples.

The CDR3 is CASSLRGMRAEAFF. In DNA, the CDR3 is TGTGCCAGCAGTTTAAGGGGTATGAGAGCTGAAGCTTTCTTT. The chain uses TRBV28 and TRBJ1-1, with D possibly being TRBD1 (5 bases). The germline V and J ends were trimmed by 2 bases and 6 bases, with 13 bases remaining between them. There are 14 residues in the CDR3. The germline V gene has CDR1 MDHEN and CDR2 SYDVKM.